The 18 T cell receptor beta chains in this list originate from one sample, sequenced in a study of T cells after yellow fever vaccination. One entry per CDR3 protein results from TCRdb running MiXCR on the 5' RACE reads. The profile shows approximately 26,000 distinct CDR3 sequences, 4% to 5% of them singletons. The sample was PBMCs, either bulk or a sorted T-cell subset (CD4+, CD8+, memory, or dextramer-sorted; not recorded which), taken on the day of the yellow fever booster vaccination. The receptors were gathered from a man aged 18 to 30 who received the YFV17D yellow fever vaccine.

There are many counts of this clonotype. CDR3 bases: TGTGCCAGCAGCCCGGACGTGGGCGAGCAGTACGTC. Its protein is CASSPDVGEQYV. The genes are TRBV7-2 and TRBJ2-7; no clear D gene. The CDR3 totals 12 residues. V was trimmed by 5 bases and J by 6 bases, leaving 11 bases between them. The germline CDR1 and CDR2 sequences are SGHTA and FQGNSA.

This clonotype appeared many times. This chain connects TRBV30 to TRBJ2-3, with D possibly being TRBD2 (6 bases). Germline lookup yields CDR1 GTSNPN and CDR2 SVGIG (reference sequence). This CDR3 region has 14 residues. V lost 2 bases and J 1 base, leaving 10 bases between the germline ends. The chain's CDR3 is CAWSTWGGTDTQYF. The CDR3 nucleotides read TGTGCCTGGAGTACGTGGGGGGGCACAGATACGCAGTATTTT.

This clonotype came up once. The germline gene is not matched at one end of the junction; a read error may be the cause. The chain has TRBV2 and TRBJ2-5; D is unresolved. This CDR3 comprises 12 residues. From germline, CDR1 is SNHLY and CDR2 FYNNEI. In nucleotides, the CDR3 is TGTGCCAGCAGTGATCAGAACGAGACCCAGAACTTC. This encodes CASSDQNETQNF.

This clonotype was recorded many times. CDR3 nucleotides: TGTGCCAGCAGCTTGACGGCAGGGATCTATGAAAAACTGTTTTTT. Protein product: CASSLTAGIYEKLFF. V and J are TRBV5-5 and TRBJ1-4; D is possibly TRBD1 (5 bases). The ends were cut back, 1 base at V and 6 bases at J, with 13 bases in the middle. This CDR3 has 15 amino acids. Germline CDR1 SGHKS, CDR2 YYEKEE (reference sequence).

The table lists this clonotype with many counts. The chain joins TRBV29-1 to TRBJ2-3; D is ambiguous. Germline values: CDR1 SQVTM, CDR2 ANQGSEA. Trimming left V 3 bases short and J 0 bases short, with 7 bases between. This CDR3 has 13 residues. The CDR3 sequence: CSVDPSSTDTQYF. CDR3 bases: TGCAGCGTTGACCCCTCTAGCACAGATACGCAGTATTTT.

This clonotype has at least ten counts. V and J are TRBV5-5 and TRBJ2-7; 10 positions match TRBD1. Germline V lookup: CDR1 SGHKS, CDR2 YYEKEE (reference sequence). Trimming at V came to 4 bases and at J to 1 base, leaving 2 bases not matched to a gene. The CDR3 totals 14 residues. The CDR3 region has the DNA TGTGCCAGCAGCCGGACAGGGGGGTCCTACGAGCAGTACGTC. This sequence encodes CASSRTGGSYEQYV.

At least ten counts were recorded for this clonotype. The chain uses TRBV5-1 and TRBJ2-2; no clear D gene. This CDR3 is built from 14 residues. Per the germline V gene, CDR1 is SGHRS and CDR2 is YFSETQ. V was shortened by 1 base and J by 1 base, with 5 bases between the two germline ends. CDR3 loop: CASSLSLNTGELFF. The CDR3 DNA follows: TGCGCCAGCAGCTTGAGCCTGAACACCGGGGAGCTGTTTTTT.

This clonotype has only a few counts. V is TRBV5-4 and J is TRBJ1-6; D not certain. This CDR3 is 14 amino acids long. The germline V gene has CDR1 SGHNT and CDR2 YYREEE (reference sequence). Trimming shortened V by 4 bases and J by 6 bases, and 11 bases separated the two germline ends. CDR3 nucleotides: TGTGCCAGCAGCCTGGACCGCCGTAATTCACCCCTCCACTTT. This sequence encodes CASSLDRRNSPLHF. Using reference TRBV5-4 and TRBJ1-6 for the parts outside the CDR3, the full variable domain is ETGVTQSPTHLIKTRGQQVTLRCSSQSGHNTVSWYQQALGQGPQFIFQYYREEENGRGNFPPRFSGLQFPNYSSELNVNALELDDSALYLCASSLDRRNSPLHFGNGTRLTVT.

This clonotype was observed at least ten times. J is TRBJ2-1 and V is TRBV20-1, with a possible D match to TRBD2 (7 bases). Trimming stripped 0 bases from V and 3 bases from J, with 15 bases between. Germline CDR1 reads DFQATT; CDR2 reads SNEGSKA (reference sequence). The length of the CDR3 is 16 residues. The chain's CDR3 is CSARDPAGAVYNEQFF. CDR3 DNA: TGCAGTGCTAGAGATCCCGCGGGGGCGGTCTACAATGAGCAGTTCTTC.

This clonotype was recorded at least ten times. The gene calls are TRBV11-2 and TRBJ2-1; 8 bases match TRBD2. This CDR3 region has 17 residues. V shed 5 bases and J 4 bases; nucleotides not matched to a gene: 13. Germline V CDR1 and CDR2: SGHAT, FQNNGV. CDR3 protein: CASSPGRGVQRYNEQFF. In nucleotides, the CDR3 is TGTGCCAGCAGCCCCGGGAGGGGCGTCCAGCGGTACAATGAGCAGTTCTTC.

The rearrangement joins TRBV9 to TRBJ1-4; D gene unclear. Germline CDR1 is SGDLS and CDR2 is YYNGEE. Trimming took 4 bases from V and 0 from J, leaving 10 bases between them. The CDR3 extends over 15 amino acids. The CDR3 is CASSSGATTNEKLFF. DNA of the CDR3: TGTGCCAGCAGCTCCGGAGCTACAACTAATGAAAAACTGTTTTTT.

This clonotype was detected ten times or more. V usage is TRBV4-3 and J usage is TRBJ2-3, with D perhaps TRBD2 (7 bases). The CDR3 totals 15 residues. Looked up from germline, CDR1 is LGHNA and CDR2 is YSLEER. Trimming removed 5 bases at V and 1 base at J, with 13 bases between. The CDR3 nucleotides read TGCGCCAGCAGCAGGCTCGGGGGGCGCACAGATACGCAGTATTTT. Amino acids: CASSRLGGRTDTQYF.

This clonotype was counted many times. The chain links TRBV4-2 to TRBJ1-4; D gene ambiguous. This CDR3 contains 14 residues. Germline CDR1 reads LGHNA; CDR2 reads YNFKEQ. V lost 3 bases and J 6 bases, leaving 11 bases between the germline ends. The CDR3 protein is CASSQVTQDEKLFF. Here the CDR3 DNA reads TGTGCCAGCAGCCAGGTCACGCAAGATGAAAAACTGTTTTTT.

V usage is TRBV7-2 and J usage is TRBJ2-7; no firm D call. Looked up from germline, CDR1 is SGHTA and CDR2 is FQGNSA. V lost 1 base and J lost 6, with 4 bases in between. This CDR3 spans 11 amino acids. CDR3 region: CASSLVGEQYF. The CDR3 DNA is TGTGCCAGCAGCTTAGTTGGCGAGCAGTACTTC.

The table lists this clonotype with many counts. V is TRBV4-2 and J is TRBJ2-3, with 11 bases lining up with TRBD2. Trimming took 0 bases from V and 4 from J; bases not matched to a gene: 0. This CDR3 has 15 residues. Germline-derived CDR1 and CDR2 are LGHNA and YNFKEQ. The CDR3 DNA follows: TGTGCCAGCAGCCAAGATAGCGGGGGGGCAGATACGCAGTATTTT. Its translation: CASSQDSGGADTQYF.

Ten or more counts support this clonotype. The CDR3 reads CASSAGASGGFNEQFF. CDR3 sequence (DNA): TGTGCCAGCAGCGCAGGGGCTAGCGGGGGATTCAATGAGCAGTTCTTC. V gene TRBV7-2 combines with J gene TRBJ2-1; 10 nucleotides match TRBD2. CDR1 is SGHTA and CDR2 is FQGNSA in the germline V gene. The CDR3 extends over 16 amino acids. The V segment lost 5 bases and the J segment 6 bases; nucleotides outside the gene matches: 10.

This clonotype was seen many times. The gene calls are TRBV10-3 and TRBJ1-1; D perhaps matches TRBD1 (6 bases). In germline, CDR1 is ENHRY, CDR2 SYGVKD. The V and J ends lost 8 bases and 4 bases respectively, with 14 bases between them. The CDR3 totals 13 residues. CDR3 protein: CAIQGPTGTEAFF. CDR3 DNA sequence: TGTGCCATCCAAGGCCCGACAGGCACTGAAGCTTTCTTT.

The sample holds many counts of this clonotype. The chain uses TRBV7-2 and TRBJ2-1; no clear D. Per the germline V gene, CDR1 is SGHTA and CDR2 is FQGNSA. V lost 3 bases and J lost 5, with 8 bases in between. The CDR3 contains 13 residues. CDR3 nucleotide sequence: TGTGCCAGCAGCTTTGGCTTGAACAATGAGCAGTTCTTC. This sequence encodes CASSFGLNNEQFF.